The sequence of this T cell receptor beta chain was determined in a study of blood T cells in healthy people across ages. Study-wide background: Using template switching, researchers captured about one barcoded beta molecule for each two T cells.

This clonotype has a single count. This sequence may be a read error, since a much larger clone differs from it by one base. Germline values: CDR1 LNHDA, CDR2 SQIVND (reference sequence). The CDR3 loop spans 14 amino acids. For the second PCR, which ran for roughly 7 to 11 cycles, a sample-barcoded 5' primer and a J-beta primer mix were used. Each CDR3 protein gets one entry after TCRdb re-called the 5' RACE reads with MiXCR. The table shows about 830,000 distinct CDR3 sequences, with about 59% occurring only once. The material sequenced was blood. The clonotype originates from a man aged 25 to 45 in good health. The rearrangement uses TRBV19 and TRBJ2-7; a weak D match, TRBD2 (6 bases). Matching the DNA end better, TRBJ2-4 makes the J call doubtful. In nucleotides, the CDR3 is TGTGCCAGTAGTACCGTGGGGGAGGCGAGCATTCAGTACTTC. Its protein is CASSTVGEASIQYF.